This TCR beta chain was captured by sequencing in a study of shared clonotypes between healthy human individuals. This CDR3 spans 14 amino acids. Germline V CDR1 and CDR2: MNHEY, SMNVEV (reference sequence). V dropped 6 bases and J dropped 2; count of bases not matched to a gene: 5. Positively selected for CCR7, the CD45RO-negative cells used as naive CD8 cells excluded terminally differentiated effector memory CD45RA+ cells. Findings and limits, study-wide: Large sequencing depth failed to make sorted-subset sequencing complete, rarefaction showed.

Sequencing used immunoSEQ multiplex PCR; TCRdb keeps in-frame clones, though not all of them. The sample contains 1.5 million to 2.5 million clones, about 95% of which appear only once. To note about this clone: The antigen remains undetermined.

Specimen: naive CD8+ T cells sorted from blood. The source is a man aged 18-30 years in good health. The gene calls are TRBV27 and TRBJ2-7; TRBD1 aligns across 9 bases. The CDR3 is CASRLGQGPYEQYF. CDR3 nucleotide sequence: TGTGCCAGCAGACTTGGACAGGGGCCCTACGAGCAGTACTTC.